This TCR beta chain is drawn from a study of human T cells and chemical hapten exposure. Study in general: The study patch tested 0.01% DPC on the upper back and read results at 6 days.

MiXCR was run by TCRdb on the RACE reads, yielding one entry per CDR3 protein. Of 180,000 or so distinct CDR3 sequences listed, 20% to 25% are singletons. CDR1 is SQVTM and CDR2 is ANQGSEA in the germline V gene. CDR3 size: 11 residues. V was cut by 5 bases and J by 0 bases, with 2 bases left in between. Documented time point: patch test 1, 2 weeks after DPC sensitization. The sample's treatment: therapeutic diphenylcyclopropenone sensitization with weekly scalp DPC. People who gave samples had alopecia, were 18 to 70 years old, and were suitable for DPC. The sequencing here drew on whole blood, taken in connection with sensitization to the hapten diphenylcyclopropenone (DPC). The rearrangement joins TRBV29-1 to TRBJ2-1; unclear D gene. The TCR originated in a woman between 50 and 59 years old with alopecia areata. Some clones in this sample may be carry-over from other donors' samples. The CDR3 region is CSVNSYNEQFF. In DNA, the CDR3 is TGCAGCGTTAACTCCTACAATGAGCAGTTCTTC.